Below are 32 T cell receptor beta chains sequenced from a single sample in a study of blood T cell repertoires in COVID-19. TCRdb's copy holds only in-frame clones and misses some; the assay was immunoSEQ multiplex PCR. The data contain approximately 260,000 clones, 89% of them singletons. Sequencing input: PBMCs or T cells enriched from blood (not recorded which). The receptor set was obtained from a woman in her sixties or seventies who had recovered from COVID-19.

The rearrangement links TRBV2 to TRBJ2-7, with 9 positions matching TRBD2. Per the germline V gene, CDR1 is SNHLY and CDR2 is FYNNEI. This CDR3 is 16 amino acids long. The V gene end was trimmed by 2 bases and the J gene end by 4 bases; junction bases not matched to a gene: 9. The CDR3 region has the DNA TGTGCCAGCAGTGAACGGTTAGCGGGAGTCAGGTACGAGCAGTACTTC. Its protein product is CASSERLAGVRYEQYF.

V usage is TRBV10-1 and J usage is TRBJ2-7, with 11 positions matching TRBD1. V gave up 8 bases and J gave up 1 base; unmatched junction bases: 7. The CDR3 has 15 amino acids. Germline V gene sequence: CDR1 WNHNN, CDR2 SYGVQD (reference sequence). CDR3 region: CASSSGTGGSYEQYF. Here the CDR3 DNA reads TGCGCCAGCTCCTCCGGGACAGGGGGATCCTACGAGCAGTACTTC.

The CDR3 sequence is CASSLRQGIPTYF. CDR3 in DNA: TGTGCCAGCAGCTTAAGACAGGGAATCCCTACGTACTTC. The V gene is TRBV7-9, the J gene TRBJ2-7; 7 bases fit TRBD1. Looked up from germline, CDR1 is SEHNR and CDR2 is FQNEAQ (reference sequence). With V trimmed by 2 bases and J by 12 bases, 10 bases remained unmatched. This CDR3 has 13 amino acids. The complete variable domain, with remaining parts taken from reference TRBV7-9 and TRBJ2-7, reads DTGVSQNPRHKITKRGQNVTFRCDPISEHNRLYWYRQTLGQGPEFLTYFQNEAQLEKSRLLSDRFSAERPKGSFSTLEIQRTEQGDSAMYLCASSLRQGIPTYFGPGTRLTVT.

The V gene is TRBV10-1, the J gene TRBJ1-5; D is undetermined. This CDR3 region has 8 residues. The ends were cut back, 11 bases at V and 10 bases at J, with 6 bases in the middle. From germline, CDR1 is WNHNN and CDR2 SYGVQD (reference sequence). The CDR3 DNA reads as TGCGCCGGTCTACCCCAGCATTTT. Translating it yields CAGLPQHF.

The sample holds one count of this clone. This chain joins TRBV28 and TRBJ1-4, with 7 positions matching TRBD1. Trimming at V came to 4 bases and at J to 10 bases, leaving 15 bases not matched to a gene. The V gene's germline CDR1 is MDHEN and CDR2 SYDVKM. CDR3 length: 16 amino acids. CDR3 residues: CASSSGTDVRHRKLFF. The CDR3 nucleotides are TGTGCCAGCAGTTCCGGGACAGACGTTCGCCACCGAAAACTGTTTTTT.

This chain joins TRBV2 and TRBJ1-4, with D possibly matching TRBD1 (6 bases). Germline assignment: CDR1 SNHLY and CDR2 FYNNEI. V was pared by 5 bases and J by 6 bases, with 13 bases between. This CDR3 is built from 14 residues. The CDR3 protein is CASSRQARDEKLFF. Written as DNA, the CDR3 is TGTGCCAGCAGTAGACAGGCGAGGGATGAAAAACTGTTTTTT.

The count of this clone is one. The chain links TRBV25-1 to TRBJ1-4; no clear D. The CDR3 has 11 residues. Trimming shortened V by 5 bases and J by 8 bases, and 6 bases separated the two germline ends. The germline V gene has CDR1 MGHDK and CDR2 SYGVNS. The CDR3 DNA is TGTGCCAGCAGTCTAGACGAAAAACTGTTTTTT. Residues: CASSLDEKLFF.

The genes are TRBV4-1 and TRBJ2-7, with D possibly TRBD1 on 5 matching bases. This CDR3 is 18 amino acids long. Germline V gene sequence: CDR1 MGHRA, CDR2 YSYEKL. V dropped 3 bases and J dropped 0 bases, with 21 bases sitting between them. This CDR3 is CASSHPDGRRTSSYEQYF. CDR3 sequence (DNA): TGCGCCAGCAGCCACCCCGACGGACGAAGGACAAGCTCCTACGAGCAGTACTTC.

The chain recombines TRBV5-1 with TRBJ2-2, with 8 positions matching TRBD1. The germline V gene has CDR1 SGHRS and CDR2 YFSETQ. The J segment lost 6 bases and the V segment lost 6 bases, leaving 13 bases of the junction unmatched. The CDR3 spans 16 residues. The CDR3 region has the DNA TGCGCCAGCACTGCTGATGGGGACAGGCTGGCCGGGGAGCTGTTTTTT. It yields the protein CASTADGDRLAGELFF.

In this sample, this clone turned up once. This rearrangement joins TRBV9 to TRBJ2-1; D may be TRBD2 (6 bases). V lost 4 bases and J 9 bases, leaving 20 bases between the germline ends. This CDR3 has 15 amino acids. Germline-derived CDR1 and CDR2 are SGDLS and YYNGEE. The CDR3 protein is CASSPRGAWRGEQFF. The CDR3, as DNA: TGTGCCAGCAGCCCCAGAGGCGCATGGAGGGGTGAGCAGTTCTTC.

The V and J genes are TRBV27 and TRBJ1-2, with 7 bases that match TRBD1. This CDR3 has 17 amino acids. Germline values: CDR1 MNHEY, CDR2 SMNVEV (reference sequence). Germline trimming cut 0 bases from V and 14 bases from J; bases unmatched to any gene: 21. Written as DNA, the CDR3 is TGTGCCAGCAGTTTATCCCCGCGGCCGACTACAGGGGAGGAGAGGACCTTC. Encoded protein: CASSLSPRPTTGEERTF.

The rearrangement links TRBV6-5 to TRBJ1-6; D unclear. With 8 bases removed from V and 8 bases from J, the gap between germline ends came to 10 bases. The germline CDR1 and CDR2 sequences are MNHEY and SVGAGI. This CDR3 is built from 12 residues. The CDR3 region is CASAFSDSPLHF. In DNA form, the CDR3 reads TGTGCCAGCGCCTTTTCGGATTCACCCCTCCACTTT.

The rearrangement links TRBV13 to TRBJ2-1; 13 nucleotides match TRBD2. J gave up 5 bases and V 5 bases, and 6 bases lay outside the gene matches. Per the germline V gene, CDR1 is PRHDT and CDR2 is FYEKMQ (reference sequence). This CDR3 is built from 16 residues. The CDR3 nucleotides read TGTGCCAGCAGCGCCCCCGGGACTAGCGGGAACAATGAGCAGTTCTTC. Its protein is CASSAPGTSGNNEQFF.

The rearrangement joins TRBV6-5 to TRBJ2-1; D is uncertain. CDR3 length: 11 residues. V was trimmed by 6 bases and J by 5 bases, leaving 5 bases between them. Germline V gene lookup returns CDR1 MNHEY and CDR2 SVGAGI. The CDR3 sequence is CASSQNNEQFF. Here the CDR3 DNA reads TGTGCCAGCAGCCAGAACAATGAGCAGTTCTTC.

This chain links TRBV9 with TRBJ2-1, with D perhaps matching TRBD1 (6 bases). V lost 3 bases and J 4 bases, leaving 8 bases between the germline ends. Germline V gene lookup returns CDR1 SGDLS and CDR2 YYNGEE. The CDR3 is 13 residues long. CDR3 sequence reads: CASSEGHYNEQFF. The CDR3 DNA is TGTGCCAGCAGCGAGGGACATTACAATGAGCAGTTCTTC.

This chain links TRBV7-6 with TRBJ2-7; a possible D gene is TRBD1 (6 bases). The CDR3 runs to 17 residues. Trimming stripped 4 bases from V and 2 bases from J, with 21 bases between. Germline loops: CDR1 SGHVS, CDR2 FNYEAQ. CDR3 sequence: CASSSRQASNLPYEQYF. In nucleotides, the CDR3 is TGTGCCAGCAGCTCCAGACAGGCGTCGAACTTACCCTACGAGCAGTACTTC. Using reference TRBV7-6 and TRBJ2-7 for the parts outside the CDR3, the full variable domain is GAGVSQSPRYKVTKRGQDVALRCDPISGHVSLYWYRQALGQGPEFLTYFNYEAQQDKSGLPNDRFSAERPEGSISTLTIQRTEQRDSAMYRCASSSRQASNLPYEQYFGPGTRLTVT.

The chain uses TRBV11-3 and TRBJ2-1, with D perhaps matching TRBD2 (5 bases). V shed 5 bases and J shed 6 bases, with 11 bases lying between them. The CDR3 sequence is 13 residues long. Germline V lookup: CDR1 SGHNT, CDR2 YENEEA. The CDR3 region is CASSPSWANEQFF. Written as DNA, the CDR3 is TGTGCCAGCAGCCCTAGCTGGGCCAATGAGCAGTTCTTC.

This chain uses TRBV2 with TRBJ2-2; the match to TRBD1 covers 8 bases. V shed 6 bases, J shed 4 bases, and the junction held 4 bases outside the gene matches. The CDR3 is 14 amino acids. CDR1 is SNHLY and CDR2 is FYNNEI in the germline V gene. DNA for the CDR3: TGTGCCAGCAGGGACAGGGTCGGCACCGGGGAGCTGTTTTTT. Protein sequence: CASRDRVGTGELFF. Full variable domain (missing parts from reference TRBV2 and TRBJ2-2): EPEVTQTPSHQVTQMGQEVILRCVPISNHLYFYWYRQILGQKVEFLVSFYNNEISEKSEIFDDQFSVERPDGSNFTLKIRSTKLEDSAMYFCASRDRVGTGELFFGEGSRLTVL.

This chain links TRBV5-4 with TRBJ1-2; 9 nucleotides agree with TRBD1. V shed 6 bases and J 2 bases; nucleotides not matched to a gene: 8. The germline CDR1 and CDR2 sequences are SGHNT and YYREEE (reference sequence). This CDR3 contains 15 residues. As DNA, the CDR3 is TGTGCCAGCATAGACAGGGGGAAAATGAACTATGGCTACACCTTC. This encodes CASIDRGKMNYGYTF.

The rearrangement joins TRBV18 to TRBJ1-3, with 10 bases matching TRBD1. Trimming took 3 bases from V and 7 from J; bases not matched to a gene: 12. CDR3 length: 17 amino acids. Germline V CDR1 and CDR2: KGHSH, LQKENI. CDR3 sequence (DNA): TGTGCCAGCTCACCGCCGGGACAGGGGATCTGGAGTAACACCATATATTTT. Translation: CASSPPGQGIWSNTIYF.

The chain is built from TRBV9 and TRBJ2-5; tentatively, D is TRBD1 (6 bases). V dropped 2 bases and J dropped 1 base, with 9 bases sitting between them. CDR1 SGDLS and CDR2 YYNGEE come from the germline V gene. This CDR3 is built from 14 residues. The CDR3 spells CASSVWDTQETQYF. CDR3 nucleotides: TGTGCCAGCAGCGTCTGGGACACCCAAGAGACCCAGTACTTC.

The chain recombines TRBV11-3 with TRBJ2-3; maybe TRBD2 (5 bases). V was pared by 4 bases and J by 0 bases, with 14 bases between. Germline lookup yields CDR1 SGHNT and CDR2 YENEEA. The CDR3 has 16 amino acids. CDR3 loop: CASSSRLQTSTDTQYF. The CDR3 DNA is TGTGCCAGCAGCTCCCGACTACAAACTAGCACAGATACGCAGTATTTT.

V usage is TRBV15 and J usage is TRBJ1-4; D may be TRBD1 (5 bases). The ends were cut back, 0 bases at V and 0 bases at J, with 17 bases in the middle. CDR1 LNHNV and CDR2 YYDKDF come from the germline V gene (reference sequence). This CDR3 is 19 amino acids long. CDR3 coding DNA: TGTGCCACCAGCAGAGATAGGGGAGGGGAAAACGCAACTAATGAAAAACTGTTTTTT. This codes for CATSRDRGGENATNEKLFF.

Comments on this clone: This CDR3 is also generated by other DNA sequences in the sample. This rearrangement joins TRBV5-1 to TRBJ2-1, with 7 bases that match TRBD1. The V gene end was trimmed by 4 bases and the J gene end by 2 bases; junction bases not matched to a gene: 3. The CDR3 sequence is 14 residues long. Germline assignment: CDR1 SGHRS and CDR2 YFSETQ. CDR3 sequence: CASSLQGAYNEQFF. In DNA form, the CDR3 reads TGCGCCAGCAGCCTCCAGGGGGCCTACAATGAGCAGTTCTTC. The variable domain in full, completed from reference TRBV5-1 and TRBJ2-1, reads KAGVTQTPRYLIKTRGQQVTLSCSPISGHRSVSWYQQTPGQGLQFLFEYFSETQRNKGNFPGRFSGRQFSNSRSEMNVSTLELGDSALYLCASSLQGAYNEQFFGPGTRLTVL.

The chain has TRBV9 and TRBJ2-3, with 7 bases identical to TRBD1. The germline gives CDR1 SGDLS, CDR2 YYNGEE. With V trimmed by 0 bases and J by 2 bases, 3 bases remained unmatched. CDR3 length: 15 amino acids. The CDR3 DNA sequence: TGTGCCAGCAGCGTAGAGGGGGCCTTCACAGATACGCAGTATTTT. Protein: CASSVEGAFTDTQYF.

The genes are TRBV4-2 and TRBJ1-1, with 11 bases that match TRBD1. There are 16 residues in the CDR3. Germline lookup yields CDR1 LGHNA and CDR2 YNFKEQ. The V and J ends lost 4 bases and 0 bases, in that order; junction bases with no gene match: 4. CDR3 in amino acids: CASSRGQGGMNTEAFF. CDR3 DNA sequence: TGTGCCAGCAGCCGGGGACAGGGGGGGATGAACACTGAAGCTTTCTTT.

J is TRBJ1-2 and V is TRBV19; maybe TRBD1 (6 bases). Trimming removed 0 bases at V and 3 bases at J, with 17 bases between. This CDR3 is built from 17 residues. In germline, CDR1 is LNHDA, CDR2 SQIVND (reference sequence). The CDR3 region is CASSIDGTGSQYYGYTF. The DNA for the CDR3 is TGTGCCAGTAGTATAGACGGAACAGGGTCTCAATACTATGGCTACACCTTC.

This clone was detected a few times. The chain recombines TRBV18 with TRBJ2-7; 10 bases are shared with TRBD2. The V segment lost 5 bases and the J segment 2 bases; nucleotides outside the gene matches: 6. Germline V gene data show CDR1 as KGHSH and CDR2 as LQKENI. The CDR3 sequence is 15 residues long. Written as DNA, the CDR3 is TGTGCCAGCTCATCCGGACTAGCGGCAGCCTACGAGCAGTACTTC. This codes for CASSSGLAAAYEQYF. The whole variable domain, filled in from reference TRBV18 and TRBJ2-7, reads NAGVMQNPRHLVRRRGQEARLRCSPMKGHSHVYWYRQLPEEGLKFMVYLQKENIIDESGMPKERFSAEFPKEGPSILRIQQVVRGDSAAYFCASSSGLAAAYEQYFGPGTRLTVT.

J is TRBJ1-4 and V is TRBV9; the D gene is possibly TRBD1 (5 bases). The CDR3 is 16 amino acids. Germline V lookup: CDR1 SGDLS, CDR2 YYNGEE. Trimming left V 3 bases short and J 5 bases short, with 17 bases between. CDR3 protein: CASSEGGRGGNEKLFF. Written as DNA, the CDR3 is TGTGCCAGCAGCGAAGGTGGTAGGGGAGGAAATGAAAAACTGTTTTTT.

The chain is built from TRBV29-1 and TRBJ2-1; no clear D gene. Trimming left V 6 bases short and J 2 bases short, with 11 bases between. Germline CDR1 is SQVTM and CDR2 is ANQGSEA. CDR3 size: 13 residues. CDR3: CSVKTETYNEQFF. The CDR3 DNA reads as TGCAGCGTCAAAACCGAGACCTACAATGAGCAGTTCTTC.

V and J are TRBV11-2 and TRBJ2-7, with 13 bases matching TRBD2. In germline, CDR1 is SGHAT, CDR2 FQNNGV. This CDR3 has 15 amino acids. V lost 1 base, J lost 3 bases, and 0 bases stayed unmatched. CDR3 loop: CASSLGLAGGYEQYF. DNA of the CDR3: TGTGCCAGCAGCTTAGGACTAGCGGGGGGCTACGAGCAGTACTTC.

The J gene is TRBJ1-5, the V gene TRBV28; 12 positions agree with TRBD1. Germline CDR1 and CDR2: MDHEN and SYDVKM. The CDR3 runs to 15 residues. Unmatched junction bases numbered 14, after V lost 7 bases and J lost 13 bases. The CDR3 loop is CASTQPGQGAFSQHF. CDR3 DNA sequence: TGTGCCAGCACCCAACCGGGACAGGGGGCTTTTTCACAGCATTTT.